A selection of T cell receptor beta chains follows, all from one sample in a study of cytomegalovirus exposure and HLA in healthy donors. This table comes from immunoSEQ multiplex PCR, and its TCRdb copy is limited to in-frame clones, with some not included. The profile shows 140,000 to 150,000 clones, around two thirds of them singletons. Sequenced sample: PBMCs. These receptors were obtained from a woman aged 55 to 70 in good health and CMV-seropositive. Both conserved end residues are part of each CDR3. D genes are given only for firm matches. Clone size is stated in some rows and not others, as once, few, many or a class when expanded.

V gene,J gene,clone size,D gene,CDR3 protein,CDR3 DNA
TRBV7-8,TRBJ2-7,-,-,CASSPTSRLGSSEQYF,TGTGCCAGCAGCCCGACTAGTCGTCTCGGCTCGTCCGAGCAGTACTTC
TRBV9,TRBJ1-2,once,TRBD1,CASSGRQGPNYGYTF,TGTGCCAGCAGCGGGAGACAGGGCCCTAACTATGGCTACACCTTC
TRBV19,TRBJ2-7,few,TRBD2,CASSGTSGRSSSYEQYF,TGTGCCAGTAGTGGGACTAGCGGGAGGTCGAGCTCCTACGAGCAGTACTTC
TRBV30,TRBJ2-3,-,TRBD2,CAWASGSTDTQYF,TGTGCCTGGGCTAGCGGGAGTACGGATACGCAGTATTTT
TRBV7-6,TRBJ1-1,-,TRBD1,CASSPVGTGTNTEAFF,TGTGCCAGCAGCCCGGTCGGGACAGGGACGAACACTGAAGCTTTCTTT
TRBV5-4,TRBJ2-6,-,TRBD1,CASSETGHPGANVLTF,TGTGCCAGCAGCGAGACAGGGCATCCTGGGGCCAACGTCCTGACTTTC
TRBV2,TRBJ2-7,-,TRBD2,CASSLAGESYEQYF,TGTGCCAGCAGCCTAGCGGGGGAATCCTACGAGCAGTACTTC
TRBV30,TRBJ2-3,-,TRBD1,CAWSGGTGEATQYF,TGTGCCTGGAGTGGTGGGACAGGAGAGGCTACGCAGTATTTT
TRBV28,TRBJ1-2,once,-,CASGLIGGGGYTF,TGTGCCAGCGGCCTAATAGGGGGTGGTGGCTACACCTTC
TRBV5-1,TRBJ2-7,-,-,CASSLTSRYEQYF,TGCGCCAGCAGCTTGACGTCACGGTACGAGCAGTACTTC
TRBV6-5,TRBJ1-1,-,-,CASSFGRLNTEAFF,TGTGCCAGCAGTTTCGGCAGGCTGAACACTGAAGCTTTCTTT
TRBV25-1,TRBJ1-2,-,-,CASSERTDYGYTF,TGTGCCAGCAGTGAAAGGACAGACTATGGCTACACCTTC
TRBV7-3,TRBJ1-1,-,TRBD1,CASRAGGNTEAFF,TGTGCCAGCAGAGCAGGGGGGAACACTGAAGCTTTCTTT
TRBV4-1,TRBJ2-3,-,-,CASSQEARQGSLATDTQYF,TGCGCCAGCAGCCAAGAGGCCAGGCAGGGGTCCCTAGCCACAGATACGCAGTATTTT
TRBV19,TRBJ1-1,-,-,CASSPFLDSMNTEAFF,TGTGCCAGTAGTCCTTTCCTGGACAGCATGAACACTGAAGCTTTCTTT
TRBV15,TRBJ1-1,-,TRBD1,CATSVRQGTNTEAFF,TGTGCCACCAGCGTACGACAGGGGACTAACACTGAAGCTTTCTTT
TRBV5-1,TRBJ2-3,-,-,CASSLAYTDTQYF,TGCGCCAGCAGCTTGGCCTACACAGATACGCAGTATTTT
TRBV11-2,TRBJ2-7,-,-,CASSFLTPYEQYF,TGTGCCAGCAGCTTTCTAACTCCATACGAGCAGTACTTC
TRBV6-6,TRBJ2-7,-,TRBD1,CASSYGQGSYEQYF,TGTGCCAGCAGTTACGGACAGGGGTCCTACGAGCAGTACTTC
TRBV5-1,TRBJ1-5,-,-,CASSLEGGNNQPQHF,TGCGCCAGCAGCTTGGAAGGGGGAAACAATCAGCCCCAGCATTTT
TRBV28,TRBJ1-1,few,TRBD1,CASSSPGTGGTEAFF,TGTGCCAGCAGTAGCCCCGGGACAGGGGGCACTGAAGCTTTCTTT
TRBV9,TRBJ1-1,-,-,CASSVGQLSTNTEAFF,TGTGCCAGCAGCGTAGGACAGCTATCAACGAACACTGAAGCTTTCTTT
TRBV6-6,TRBJ2-5,-,-,CASSYEGTQKETQYF,TGTGCCAGCAGTTATGAGGGGACTCAGAAGGAGACCCAGTACTTC
TRBV6-5,TRBJ2-3,-,-,CASRRDYLDTQYF,TGTGCCAGCAGGAGGGATTATTTGGATACGCAGTATTTT
TRBV7-9,TRBJ2-5,once,-,CASSLGQATQYF,TGTGCCAGCAGCTTAGGACAGGCCACCCAGTACTTC
TRBV6-5,TRBJ2-4,-,-,CASSSKNIQYF,TGTGCCAGCTCCTCCAAAAACATTCAGTACTTC
TRBV28,TRBJ2-5,-,TRBD2,CASSSGTSVRGTQYF,TGTGCCAGCAGTTCCGGGACTAGCGTGAGGGGGACCCAGTACTTC
TRBV14,TRBJ2-7,few,-,CASSRDSYEQYF,TGTGCCAGCAGCCGGGACTCATACGAGCAGTACTTC
TRBV5-1,TRBJ2-7,-,TRBD1,CASSKGDRVTDEQYF,TGCGCCAGCAGCAAAGGGGACAGGGTGACTGACGAGCAGTACTTC
TRBV6-1,TRBJ1-5,-,-,CASTKGTGNQPQHF,TGTGCCAGCACCAAGGGAACGGGGAATCAGCCCCAGCATTTT
TRBV27,TRBJ2-2,-,TRBD2,CASSLWFSGGSTGELFF,TGTGCCAGCAGTTTATGGTTTAGCGGGGGAAGCACCGGGGAGCTGTTTTTT
TRBV14,TRBJ1-1,once,-,CASSPSLNTEAFF,TGTGCCAGCAGCCCTTCCCTGAACACTGAAGCTTTCTTT
TRBV19,TRBJ1-1,-,-,CASSIASYTEAFF,TGTGCCAGTAGTATAGCTAGCTACACTGAAGCTTTCTTT
TRBV5-6,TRBJ2-7,-,-,CASSFFDRYNEQYF,TGTGCCAGCAGCTTTTTTGACAGGTACAACGAGCAGTACTTC
TRBV9,TRBJ2-1,-,-,CASSVLGGAVSYNEQFF,TGTGCCAGCAGCGTGCTAGGGGGGGCGGTCTCCTACAATGAGCAGTTCTTC
TRBV9,TRBJ2-6,few,-,CASSPSPTSGANVLTF,TGTGCCAGCAGCCCTAGCCCCACCTCTGGGGCCAACGTCCTGACTTTC
TRBV2,TRBJ2-5,once,TRBD2,CASSEEGLAGEGNF,TGTGCCAGCAGTGAAGAGGGACTAGCGGGAGAGGGGAACTTC
TRBV6-5,TRBJ2-7,-,-,CASSYSRGGTYEQYF,TGTGCCAGCAGTTACTCGAGGGGGGGCACCTACGAGCAGTACTTC
TRBV5-6,TRBJ1-1,few,TRBD1,CASSLGQGATEAFF,TGTGCCAGCAGCCTAGGACAGGGTGCCACTGAAGCTTTCTTT
TRBV27,TRBJ2-1,few,-,CASSPRGGQVGNEQFF,TGTGCCAGCAGCCCGAGGGGGGGGCAAGTGGGCAATGAGCAGTTCTTC
TRBV27,TRBJ2-1,-,-,CASRDIQGTPYNEQFF,TGTGCCAGCAGAGATATTCAGGGGACGCCCTACAATGAGCAGTTCTTC
TRBV19,TRBJ2-1,-,TRBD2,CASSIARLAGGLFDEQFF,TGTGCCAGTAGTATAGCCAGACTAGCGGGAGGGCTGTTCGATGAGCAGTTCTTC
TRBV6-5,TRBJ2-7,-,-,CATTEYYEQYF,TGTGCCACAACAGAATATTACGAGCAGTACTTC
TRBV6-6,TRBJ1-2,few,-,CASSPVFDYGYTF,TGTGCCAGCAGCCCGGTCTTCGACTATGGCTACACCTTC
TRBV28,TRBJ2-5,-,TRBD2,CASSSTSGRAETQYF,TGTGCCAGCAGCTCAACTAGCGGGAGGGCGGAGACCCAGTACTTC
TRBV9,TRBJ2-7,-,TRBD1,CASSTTSGGNEQYF,TGTGCCAGCAGCACCACCTCAGGGGGAAACGAGCAGTACTTC
TRBV10-3,TRBJ1-5,-,-,CAISDPERLAGHQPQHF,TGTGCCATCAGTGACCCGGAAAGGTTGGCAGGGCATCAGCCCCAGCATTTT
TRBV28,TRBJ1-3,few,-,CASHREGENTIYF,TGTGCCAGCCACAGGGAAGGCGAAAACACCATATATTTT
TRBV7-9,TRBJ2-7,-,TRBD2,CASTPLTPGGEQYF,TGTGCCAGCACCCCTCTGACGCCGGGGGGCGAGCAGTACTTC
TRBV4-1,TRBJ1-4,-,-,CASSQVQVGEKLFF,TGCGCCAGCAGCCAAGTTCAGGTCGGAGAAAAACTGTTTTTT
TRBV5-1,TRBJ2-3,-,TRBD2,CASRLAGSTDTQYF,TGCGCCAGCAGGCTAGCGGGGAGCACAGATACGCAGTATTTT
TRBV28,TRBJ2-7,once,TRBD2,CATKTSGNSYEQYF,TGTGCCACCAAGACTAGCGGGAATTCCTACGAGCAGTACTTC
TRBV19,TRBJ2-1,-,TRBD1,CASSGRTGKFNEQFF,TGTGCCAGTAGTGGCCGGACAGGGAAGTTCAATGAGCAGTTCTTC
TRBV7-8,TRBJ1-1,-,-,CASSGEGRVGNTEAFF,TGTGCCAGCAGCGGGGAGGGCCGAGTGGGGAACACTGAAGCTTTCTTT
TRBV6-5,TRBJ1-5,-,TRBD1,CASSYYGTGVNQPQHF,TGTGCCAGCAGTTACTATGGGACAGGGGTCAATCAGCCCCAGCATTTT
TRBV5-6,TRBJ2-7,few,-,CASSLDEGFYEQYF,TGTGCCAGCAGCTTGGATGAGGGATTCTACGAGCAGTACTTC
TRBV5-4,TRBJ2-2,few,-,CASSFDSHTVTGELFF,TGTGCCAGCAGCTTCGACAGCCACACCGTTACCGGGGAGCTGTTTTTT
TRBV5-1,TRBJ1-2,-,TRBD1,CASRLMDRNYGYTF,TGCGCCAGCAGACTTATGGACAGGAACTATGGCTACACCTTC
TRBV4-2,TRBJ2-5,few,TRBD2,CASSHGVSGTWLETQYF,TGTGCCAGCAGCCATGGAGTTAGCGGGACGTGGTTGGAGACCCAGTACTTC
TRBV5-6,TRBJ2-1,-,TRBD2,CASSPTTSGKSYNEQFF,TGTGCCAGCAGCCCTACTACTAGCGGCAAATCCTACAATGAGCAGTTCTTC